The present T cell receptor (beta chain) was sequenced within a study of control samples from healthy donors and cancer patients. Trimming at V came to 3 bases and at J to 10 bases, leaving 9 bases not matched to a gene. CDR1 and CDR2 from the germline V gene are MNHNS and SASEGT. CDR3 length: 15 residues. This clone was seen a few times. Using immunoSEQ multiplex PCR, the repertoire was profiled, and TCRdb retains in-frame clones only, with some absent. The data contain approximately 93,000 clones, less than 90% of them singletons. The sequenced material came from PBMCs. The rearrangement uses TRBV6-1 and TRBJ1-6, with 7 bases matching TRBD1. The source is a woman between 45 and 60 years old with colorectal cancer. In DNA, the CDR3 is TGTGCCAGCAGTGAGAGAGAGACAGGGCGATCACCCCTCCACTTT. It codes for CASSERETGRSPLHF.